One TCR beta chain is described in this entry. The sample comes from a study of blood T cell repertoires in COVID-19. Study details: Both acute and convalescent COVID-19 samples were obtained from the United States, Italy and Spain.

Some clones are missing from TCRdb's copy, which holds only in-frame ones; the method was immunoSEQ multiplex PCR. The repertoire has roughly 190,000 clones, 70% to 90% of them found once; the top ten carry around a fifth. CDR3 size: 16 residues. V shed 5 bases and J shed 2 bases, with 13 bases lying between them. CDR1 LNHDA and CDR2 SQIVND come from the germline V gene (reference sequence). The genes are TRBV19 and TRBJ2-6, with D tentatively TRBD2 (5 bases). The sample was peripheral blood. The TCR originated in a man between 60 and 75 years old with active or convalescent COVID-19. The CDR3 region has the DNA TGTGCCAGTAGTGCCCCCCGGGGTGCTGGGGCCAACGTCCTGACTTTC. Its protein is CASSAPRGAGANVLTF.